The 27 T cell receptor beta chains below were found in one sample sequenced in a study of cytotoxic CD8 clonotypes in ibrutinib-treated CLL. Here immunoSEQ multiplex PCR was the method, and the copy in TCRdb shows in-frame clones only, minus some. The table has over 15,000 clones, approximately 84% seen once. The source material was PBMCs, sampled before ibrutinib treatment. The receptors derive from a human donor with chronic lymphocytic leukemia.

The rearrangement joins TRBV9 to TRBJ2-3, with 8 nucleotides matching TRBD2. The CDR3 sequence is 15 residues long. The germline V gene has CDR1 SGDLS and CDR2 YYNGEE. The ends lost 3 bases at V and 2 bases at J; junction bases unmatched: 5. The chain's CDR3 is CASSETSGYTDTQYF. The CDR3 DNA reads TGTGCCAGCAGCGAAACTAGCGGCTACACAGATACGCAGTATTTT.

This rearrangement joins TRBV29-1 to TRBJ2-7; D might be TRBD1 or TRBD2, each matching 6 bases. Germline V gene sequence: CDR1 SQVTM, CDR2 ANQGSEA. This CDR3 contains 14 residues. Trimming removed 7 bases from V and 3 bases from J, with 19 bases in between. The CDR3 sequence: CSAYDGGLFYEQYF. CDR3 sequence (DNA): TGCAGCGCCTATGACGGGGGCCTCTTCTACGAGCAGTACTTC.

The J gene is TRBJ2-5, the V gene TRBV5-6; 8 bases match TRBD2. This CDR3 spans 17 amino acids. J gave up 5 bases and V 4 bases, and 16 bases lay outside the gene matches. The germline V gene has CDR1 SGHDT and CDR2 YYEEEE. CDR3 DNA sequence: TGTGCCAGCAGCCAAAAATTGGCGGGGGGCTTCAGGGAGACCCAGTACTTC. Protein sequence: CASSQKLAGGFRETQYF.

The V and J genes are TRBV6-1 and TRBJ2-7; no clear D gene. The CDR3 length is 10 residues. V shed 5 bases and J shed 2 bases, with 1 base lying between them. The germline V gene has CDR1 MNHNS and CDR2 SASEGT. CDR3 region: CASSTYEQYF. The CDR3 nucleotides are TGTGCCAGCAGTACCTACGAGCAGTACTTC.

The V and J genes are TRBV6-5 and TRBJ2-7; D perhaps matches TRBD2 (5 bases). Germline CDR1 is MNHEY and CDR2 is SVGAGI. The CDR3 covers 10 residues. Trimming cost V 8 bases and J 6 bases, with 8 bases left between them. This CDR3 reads CASGEGEQYF. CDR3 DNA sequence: TGTGCCAGCGGAGAGGGCGAGCAGTACTTC.

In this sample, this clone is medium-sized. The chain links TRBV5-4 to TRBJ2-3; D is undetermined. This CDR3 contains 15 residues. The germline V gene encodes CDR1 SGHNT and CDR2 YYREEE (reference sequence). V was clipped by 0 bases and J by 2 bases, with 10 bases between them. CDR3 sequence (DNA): TGTGCCAGCAGCTTGGCCGGTATTACCACAGATACGCAGTATTTT. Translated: CASSLAGITTDTQYF.

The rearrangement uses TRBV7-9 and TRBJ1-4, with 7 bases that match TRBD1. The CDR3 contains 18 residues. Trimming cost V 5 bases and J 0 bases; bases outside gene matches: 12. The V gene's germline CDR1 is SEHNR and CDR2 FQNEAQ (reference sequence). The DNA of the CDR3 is TGTGCCAGCAGCCCCAGGGGGGACAGCTTTGCAACTAATGAAAAACTGTTTTTT. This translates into CASSPRGDSFATNEKLFF.

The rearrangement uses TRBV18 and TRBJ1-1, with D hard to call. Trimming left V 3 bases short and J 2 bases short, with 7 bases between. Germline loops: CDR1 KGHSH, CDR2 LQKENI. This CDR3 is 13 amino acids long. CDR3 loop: CASSPQVNTEAFF. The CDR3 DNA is TGTGCCAGCTCACCCCAGGTTAACACTGAAGCTTTCTTT.

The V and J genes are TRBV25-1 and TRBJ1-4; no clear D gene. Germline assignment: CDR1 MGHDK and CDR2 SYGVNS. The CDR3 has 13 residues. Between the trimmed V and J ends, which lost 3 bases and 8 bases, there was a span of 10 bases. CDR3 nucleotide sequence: TGTGCCAGCAGTGATTCGGTAGTGGAAAAACTGTTTTTT. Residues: CASSDSVVEKLFF.

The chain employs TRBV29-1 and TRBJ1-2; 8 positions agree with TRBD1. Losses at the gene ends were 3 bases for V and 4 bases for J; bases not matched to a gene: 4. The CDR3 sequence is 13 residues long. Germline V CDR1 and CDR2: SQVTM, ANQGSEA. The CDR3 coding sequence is TGCAGCGTTGATTCCCAGGGGGCCTATGGCTACACCTTC. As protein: CSVDSQGAYGYTF.

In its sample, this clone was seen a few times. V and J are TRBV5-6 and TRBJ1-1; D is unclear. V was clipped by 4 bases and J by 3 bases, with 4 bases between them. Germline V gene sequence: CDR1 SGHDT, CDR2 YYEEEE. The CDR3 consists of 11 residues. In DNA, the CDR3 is TGTGCCAGCAGCACCTACACTGAAGCTTTCTTT. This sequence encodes CASSTYTEAFF.

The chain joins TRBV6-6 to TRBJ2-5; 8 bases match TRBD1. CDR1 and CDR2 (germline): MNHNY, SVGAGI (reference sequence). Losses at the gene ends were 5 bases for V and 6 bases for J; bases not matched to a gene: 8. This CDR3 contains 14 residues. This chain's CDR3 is CASSPRQGMKTQYF. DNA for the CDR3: TGTGCCAGCAGTCCCCGACAGGGGATGAAGACCCAGTACTTC.

CDR3 residues: CASGPQASGEQYF. The CDR3 region has the DNA TGTGCCAGCGGTCCACAGGCTTCGGGGGAGCAGTACTTC. The chain has TRBV7-8 and TRBJ2-7; D is tentatively TRBD1 or TRBD2 (5 bases each). This CDR3 is built from 13 residues. Trimming removed 8 bases at V and 7 bases at J, with 18 bases between. CDR1 is SGHVS and CDR2 is FQNEAQ in the germline V gene. The full variable domain, its missing parts supplied by reference TRBV7-8 and TRBJ2-7, is GAGVSQSPRYKVAKRGQDVALRCDPISGHVSLFWYQQALGQGPEFLTYFQNEAQLDKSGLPSDRFFAERPEGSVSTLKIQRTQQEDSAVYLCASGPQASGEQYFGPGTRLTVT.

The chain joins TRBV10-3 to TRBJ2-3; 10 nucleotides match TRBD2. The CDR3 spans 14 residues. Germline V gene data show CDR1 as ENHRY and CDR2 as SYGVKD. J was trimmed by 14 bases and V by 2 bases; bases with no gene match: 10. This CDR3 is CAISEPTSGDYPYF. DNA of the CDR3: TGTGCCATCAGTGAGCCCACTAGCGGGGACTACCCGTATTTT.

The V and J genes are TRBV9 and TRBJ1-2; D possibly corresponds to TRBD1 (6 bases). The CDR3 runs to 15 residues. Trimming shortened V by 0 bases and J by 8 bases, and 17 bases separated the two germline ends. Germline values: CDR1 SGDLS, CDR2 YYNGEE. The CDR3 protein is CASSVEAWGGAGYTF. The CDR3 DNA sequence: TGTGCCAGCAGCGTAGAGGCGTGGGGGGGCGCGGGCTACACCTTC.

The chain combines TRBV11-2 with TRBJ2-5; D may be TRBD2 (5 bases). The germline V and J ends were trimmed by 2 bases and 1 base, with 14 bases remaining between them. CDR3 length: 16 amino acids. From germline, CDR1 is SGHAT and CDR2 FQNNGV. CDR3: CASSLWYGNTQETQYF. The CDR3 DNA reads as TGTGCCAGCAGCTTATGGTACGGGAATACCCAAGAGACCCAGTACTTC.

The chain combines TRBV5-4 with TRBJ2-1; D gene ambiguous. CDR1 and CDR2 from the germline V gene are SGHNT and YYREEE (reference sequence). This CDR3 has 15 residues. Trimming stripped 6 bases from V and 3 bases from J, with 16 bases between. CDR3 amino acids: CASTPRPSDYNEQFF. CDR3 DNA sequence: TGTGCCAGCACGCCCAGGCCAAGCGACTACAATGAGCAGTTCTTC.

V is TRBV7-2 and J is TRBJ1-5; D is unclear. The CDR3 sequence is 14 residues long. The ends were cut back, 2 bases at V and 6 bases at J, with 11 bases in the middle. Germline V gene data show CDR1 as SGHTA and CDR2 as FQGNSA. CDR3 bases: TGTGCCAGCAGCTTAAACGCGGAGACTCAGCCCCAGCATTTT. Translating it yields CASSLNAETQPQHF.

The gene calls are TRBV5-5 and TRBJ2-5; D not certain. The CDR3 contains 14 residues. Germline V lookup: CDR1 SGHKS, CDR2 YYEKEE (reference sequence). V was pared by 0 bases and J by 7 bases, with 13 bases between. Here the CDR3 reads CASSLVSPSRTQYF. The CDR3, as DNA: TGTGCCAGCAGCTTGGTCTCCCCGTCACGGACCCAGTACTTC.

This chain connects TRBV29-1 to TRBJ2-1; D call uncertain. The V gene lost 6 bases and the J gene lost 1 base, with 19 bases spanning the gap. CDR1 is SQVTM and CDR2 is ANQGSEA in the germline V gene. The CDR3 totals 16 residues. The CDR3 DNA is TGCAGCGTGGCCCATTCACCCAATGGGTCCTACAATGAGCAGTTCTTC. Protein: CSVAHSPNGSYNEQFF.

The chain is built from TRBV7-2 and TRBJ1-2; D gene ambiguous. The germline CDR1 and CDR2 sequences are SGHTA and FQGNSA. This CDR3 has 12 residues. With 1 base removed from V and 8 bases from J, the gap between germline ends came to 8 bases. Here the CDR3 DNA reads TGTGCCAGCAGCTTAGAGTCTTCAGGCTACACCTTC. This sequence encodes CASSLESSGYTF.

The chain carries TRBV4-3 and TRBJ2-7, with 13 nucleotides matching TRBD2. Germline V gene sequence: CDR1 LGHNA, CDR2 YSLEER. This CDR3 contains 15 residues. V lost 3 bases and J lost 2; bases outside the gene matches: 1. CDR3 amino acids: CASSQGLAGPYEQYF. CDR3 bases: TGCGCCAGCAGCCAGGGACTAGCGGGACCCTACGAGCAGTACTTC.

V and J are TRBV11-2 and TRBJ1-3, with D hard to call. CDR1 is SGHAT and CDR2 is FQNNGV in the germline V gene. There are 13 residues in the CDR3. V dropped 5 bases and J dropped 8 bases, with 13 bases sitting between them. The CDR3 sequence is CASSMTALDTIYF. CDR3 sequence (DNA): TGTGCCAGCAGCATGACGGCCTTGGACACCATATATTTT.

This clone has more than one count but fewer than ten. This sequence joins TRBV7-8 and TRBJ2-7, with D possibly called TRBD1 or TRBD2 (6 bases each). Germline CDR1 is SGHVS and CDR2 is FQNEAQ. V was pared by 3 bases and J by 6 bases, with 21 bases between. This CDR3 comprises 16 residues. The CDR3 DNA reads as TGTGCCAGCAGCTTGTCGGGGGCCCAACGTGATGGCGAGCAGTACTTC. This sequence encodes CASSLSGAQRDGEQYF. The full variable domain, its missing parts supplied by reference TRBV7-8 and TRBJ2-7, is GAGVSQSPRYKVAKRGQDVALRCDPISGHVSLFWYQQALGQGPEFLTYFQNEAQLDKSGLPSDRFFAERPEGSVSTLKIQRTQQEDSAVYLCASSLSGAQRDGEQYFGPGTRLTVT.

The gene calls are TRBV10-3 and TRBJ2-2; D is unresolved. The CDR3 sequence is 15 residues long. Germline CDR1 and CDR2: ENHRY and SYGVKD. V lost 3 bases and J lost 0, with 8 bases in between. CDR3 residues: CAISDKGSNTGELFF. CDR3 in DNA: TGTGCCATCAGTGATAAGGGCTCGAACACCGGGGAGCTGTTTTTT.

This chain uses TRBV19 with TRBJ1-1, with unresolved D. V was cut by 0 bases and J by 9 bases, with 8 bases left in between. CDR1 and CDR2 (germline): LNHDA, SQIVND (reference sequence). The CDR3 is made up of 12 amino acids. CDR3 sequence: CASSIEEEKAFF. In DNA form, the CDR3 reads TGTGCCAGTAGTATAGAGGAGGAGAAAGCTTTCTTT.

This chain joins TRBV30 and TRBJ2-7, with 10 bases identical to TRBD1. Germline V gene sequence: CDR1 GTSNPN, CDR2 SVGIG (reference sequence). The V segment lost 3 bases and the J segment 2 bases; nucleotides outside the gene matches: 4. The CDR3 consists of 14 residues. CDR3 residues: CAWRPGQGTYEQYF. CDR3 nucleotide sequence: TGTGCCTGGAGGCCGGGACAGGGGACCTACGAGCAGTACTTC.